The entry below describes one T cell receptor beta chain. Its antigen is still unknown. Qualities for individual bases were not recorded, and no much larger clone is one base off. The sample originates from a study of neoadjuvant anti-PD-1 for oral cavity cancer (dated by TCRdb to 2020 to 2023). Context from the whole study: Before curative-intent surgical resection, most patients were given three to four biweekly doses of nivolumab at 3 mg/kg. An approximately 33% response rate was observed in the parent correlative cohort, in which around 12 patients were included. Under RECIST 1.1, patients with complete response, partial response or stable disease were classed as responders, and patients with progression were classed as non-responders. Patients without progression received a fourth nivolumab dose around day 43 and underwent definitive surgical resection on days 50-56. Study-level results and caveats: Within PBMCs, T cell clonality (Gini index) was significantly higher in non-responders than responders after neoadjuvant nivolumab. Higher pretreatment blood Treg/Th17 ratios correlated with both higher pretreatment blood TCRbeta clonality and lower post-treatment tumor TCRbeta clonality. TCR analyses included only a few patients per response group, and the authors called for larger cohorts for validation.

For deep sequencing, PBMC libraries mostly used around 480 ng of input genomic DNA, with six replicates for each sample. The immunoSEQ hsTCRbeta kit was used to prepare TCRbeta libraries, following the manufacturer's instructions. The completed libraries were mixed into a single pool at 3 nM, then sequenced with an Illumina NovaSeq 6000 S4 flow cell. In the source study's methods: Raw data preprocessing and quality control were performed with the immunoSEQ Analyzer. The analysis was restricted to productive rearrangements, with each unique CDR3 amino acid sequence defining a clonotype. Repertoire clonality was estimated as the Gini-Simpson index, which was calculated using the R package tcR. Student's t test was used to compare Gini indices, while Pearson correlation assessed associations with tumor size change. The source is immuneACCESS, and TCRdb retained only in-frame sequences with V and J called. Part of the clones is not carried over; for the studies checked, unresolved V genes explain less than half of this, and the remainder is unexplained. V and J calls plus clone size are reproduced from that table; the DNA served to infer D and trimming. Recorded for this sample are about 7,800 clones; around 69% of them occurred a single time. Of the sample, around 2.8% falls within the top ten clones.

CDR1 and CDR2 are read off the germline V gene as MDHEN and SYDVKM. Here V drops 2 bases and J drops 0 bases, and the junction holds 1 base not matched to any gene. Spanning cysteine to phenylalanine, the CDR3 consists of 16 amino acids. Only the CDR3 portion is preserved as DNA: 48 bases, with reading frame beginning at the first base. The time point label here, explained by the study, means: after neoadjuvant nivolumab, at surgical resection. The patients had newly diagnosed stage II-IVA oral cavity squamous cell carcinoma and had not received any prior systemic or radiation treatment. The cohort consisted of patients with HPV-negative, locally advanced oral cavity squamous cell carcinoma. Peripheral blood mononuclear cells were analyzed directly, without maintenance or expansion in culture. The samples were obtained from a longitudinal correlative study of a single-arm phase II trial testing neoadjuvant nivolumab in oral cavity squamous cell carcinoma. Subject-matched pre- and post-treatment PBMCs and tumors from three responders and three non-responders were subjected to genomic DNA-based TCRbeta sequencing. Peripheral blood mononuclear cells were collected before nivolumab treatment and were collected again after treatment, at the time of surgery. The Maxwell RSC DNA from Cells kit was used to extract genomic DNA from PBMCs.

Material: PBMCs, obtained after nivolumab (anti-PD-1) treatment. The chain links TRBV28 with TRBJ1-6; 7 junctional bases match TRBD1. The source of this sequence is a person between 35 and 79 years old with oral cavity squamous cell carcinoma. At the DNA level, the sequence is TGTGCCAGCAGTTTAGCAGGGGGCTCCTATAATTCACCCCTCCACTTT. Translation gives CASSLAGGSYNSPLHF.